This T cell receptor beta chain was sequenced for a study of siplizumab effects on memory and regulatory T cells. Study results and caveats: Unstimulated subsets were the mapping target of only a minor fraction of alloreactive clones. No assignable naive or memory phenotype existed for roughly 75-97% of proliferating CD4+ or CD8+ clones.

Clones were sequenced by immunoSEQ multiplex PCR, and TCRdb holds only the in-frame ones, with some missing. The repertoire consists of more than 85,000 clones, with roughly nine tenths occurring once and the leading ten covering 0.75%. Comment on this clone: As yet, its antigen is unknown.

The sequencing sample was made of Tregs sorted from blood. The sequence was obtained from a human donor in good health.

Written as DNA, the CDR3 is TGTGCCAGCAGCCGGGACAGGGGGAGGACCTCCGGAAACACCATATATTTT. Its protein is CASSRDRGRTSGNTIYF. V is TRBV5-6 and J is TRBJ1-3, with 11 bases fitting TRBD1. With 4 bases clipped from V and 4 bases from J, the junction kept 10 bases outside the gene matches. Germline CDR1 reads SGHDT; CDR2 reads YYEEEE. The CDR3 is 17 residues long.